What follows are 12 T cell receptor beta chains derived from one specimen sequenced in a study of T cell repertoires in cytomegalovirus infection. One entry per CDR3 protein, called by TCRdb with MiXCR from the reads. The table lists approximately 500,000 distinct CDR3 sequences, about 17% of them singletons. The sample comprised CD8+ T cells from PBMCs. These receptor sequences come from a human donor in good health (CMV status not recorded). Some clones in this sample may be carry-over from other donors' samples.

The chain employs TRBV4-2 and TRBJ2-7; TRBD2 agrees at 12 bases. Trimming removed 0 bases from V and 7 bases from J; junction bases left unmatched: 4. The CDR3 consists of 15 residues. The germline CDR1 and CDR2 sequences are LGHNA and YNFKEQ. The chain's CDR3 is CASSQETSGGREQYF. In DNA form, the CDR3 reads TGTGCCAGCAGCCAAGAGACTAGCGGGGGAAGAGAGCAGTACTTC.

This clonotype has ten or more counts. The chain has TRBV19 and TRBJ1-4, with D unresolved. The CDR3 is 12 residues long. The V end was cut by 5 bases, the J end by 4 bases, with 5 bases between. The germline gives CDR1 LNHDA, CDR2 SQIVND (reference sequence). The chain's CDR3 is CASSFFNEKLFF. Here the CDR3 DNA reads TGTGCCAGTAGTTTCTTTAATGAAAAACTGTTTTTT.

This clonotype was counted between two and nine times. V and J are TRBV4-2 and TRBJ1-1; D uncertain. This CDR3 is built from 15 residues. CDR1 and CDR2 (germline): LGHNA, YNFKEQ. The V end lost 4 bases, the J end lost 2 bases, and 14 bases lay between the germline ends. The CDR3 reads CASSPQWAANTEAFF. CDR3 DNA sequence: TGTGCCAGCAGCCCACAATGGGCAGCAAACACTGAAGCTTTCTTT.

This clonotype was seen ten or more times. The rearrangement links TRBV5-6 to TRBJ2-7; D is unresolved. The CDR3 totals 14 residues. The germline V and J ends were trimmed by 0 bases and 0 bases, with 7 bases remaining between them. The germline V gene has CDR1 SGHDT and CDR2 YYEEEE. As DNA, the CDR3 is TGTGCCAGCAGCTTGGGACTCGTCTCCTACGAGCAGTACTTC. Translated, it gives CASSLGLVSYEQYF.

V is TRBV27 and J is TRBJ2-3; possibly TRBD2 for D (6 bases). In germline, CDR1 is MNHEY, CDR2 SMNVEV (reference sequence). Between the trimmed V and J ends, which lost 6 bases and 1 base, there was a span of 14 bases. The CDR3 contains 15 residues. The CDR3, as DNA: TGTGCCAGCAGCCCCGAGAGGGAGGGCACAGATACGCAGTATTTT. It translates to CASSPEREGTDTQYF.

This clonotype was recorded many times. The J gene is TRBJ1-6, the V gene TRBV7-9, with 8 bases matching TRBD1. Trimming cost V 5 bases and J 10 bases; bases outside gene matches: 10. CDR1 is SEHNR and CDR2 is FQNEAQ in the germline V gene (reference sequence). The CDR3 has 15 residues. Here the CDR3 DNA reads TGTGCCAGCAGCCATAAACAGGGGGTTAGCTCACCCCTCCACTTT. It yields the protein CASSHKQGVSSPLHF. The whole variable domain, filled in from reference TRBV7-9 and TRBJ1-6, reads DTGVSQNPRHKITKRGQNVTFRCDPISEHNRLYWYRQTLGQGPEFLTYFQNEAQLEKSRLLSDRFSAERPKGSFSTLEIQRTEQGDSAMYLCASSHKQGVSSPLHFGNGTRLTVT.

The rearrangement links TRBV27 to TRBJ2-3, with D perhaps given as TRBD1 or TRBD2 (5 bases each). Per germline, CDR1 MNHEY and CDR2 SMNVEV (reference sequence). This CDR3 comprises 16 residues. V lost 5 bases to trimming and J lost 2 bases, with 17 bases between them. This CDR3 is CASSPNGADNTDTQYF. Written as DNA, the CDR3 is TGTGCCAGCAGTCCCAACGGGGCGGATAACACAGATACGCAGTATTTT.

In its sample, this clonotype was seen a few times. V is TRBV6-1 and J is TRBJ1-1; D is unclear. V was clipped by 5 bases and J by 5 bases, with 18 bases between them. The CDR3 totals 15 residues. Germline V gene sequence: CDR1 MNHNS, CDR2 SASEGT. The CDR3: CASSPLGEGRTEAFF. The DNA for the CDR3 is TGTGCCAGCAGTCCTCTTGGGGAGGGCCGGACTGAAGCTTTCTTT.

This clonotype occurred a few times. This sequence joins TRBV10-2 and TRBJ1-1, with a weak D call TRBD1 (5 bases). There are 11 residues in the CDR3. V was clipped by 0 bases and J by 10 bases, with 6 bases between them. Germline lookup yields CDR1 WSHSY and CDR2 SAAADI. The DNA for the CDR3 is TGCGCCAGCAGTGAGTCAAGGGGAGCTTTCTTT. Translated, it gives CASSESRGAFF.

Concerning this clonotype itself: One end of the junction is discordant with germline, which a read error may explain. V gene TRBV2 combines with J gene TRBJ2-1, with TRBD2 matching over 7 bases. The CDR3 contains 15 residues. Germline CDR1 SNHLY, CDR2 FYNNEI. The CDR3 nucleotides read TGTGCCGCCCGGTTAGCGGGTGATAACTACGATGAGCAGTTCTTC. Protein: CAARLAGDNYDEQFF.

V and J are TRBV5-1 and TRBJ2-7; the D is unclear. The CDR3 totals 13 residues. The V end lost 4 bases, the J end lost 6 bases, and 14 bases lay between the germline ends. Germline lookup yields CDR1 SGHRS and CDR2 YFSETQ. The CDR3 DNA sequence: TGCGCCAGCAGCCTTGAAGTGCCCATCGAGCAGTACTTC. This sequence encodes CASSLEVPIEQYF.

This clonotype has a count of ten or more. The CDR3: CASSLVQGRNNEQFF. CDR3 in DNA: TGTGCCAGCAGCTTAGTACAGGGGCGGAACAATGAGCAGTTCTTC. The chain is built from TRBV7-2 and TRBJ2-1, with 7 bases lining up with TRBD1. J gave up 5 bases and V 1 base, and 5 bases lay outside the gene matches. The germline gives CDR1 SGHTA, CDR2 FQGNSA. The CDR3 sequence is 15 residues long. Together with reference TRBV7-2 and TRBJ2-1, the CDR3 gives the full variable domain: GAGVSQSPSNKVTEKGKDVELRCDPISGHTALYWYRQSLGQGLEFLIYFQGNSAPDKSGLPSDRFSAERTGGSVSTLTIQRTQQEDSAVYLCASSLVQGRNNEQFFGPGTRLTVL.